This section outlines one T cell receptor beta chain sequence together with its context. Its specificity is unknown. The method was immunoSEQ multiplex PCR; TCRdb's version includes in-frame clones alone and lacks a portion of them. The table has approximately 270,000 clones, approximately 94% seen once. Germline V gives CDR1 LNHNV, CDR2 YYDKDF (reference sequence). Trimming left V 0 bases short and J 4 bases short, with 8 bases between. The CDR3 consists of 14 residues. This sample was taken from a study of T cell responses to AZD1222 COVID-19 vaccine. Regarding the study as a whole: White British donors predominated, females outnumbered males, and clonal diversity was possibly underestimated. Targets within unmutated variant regions were reportedly found for nearly half of spike-specific TCRs.

The sample in question was peripheral blood, obtained 28 days after the second AZD1222 dose. The V call is TRBV15, the J call TRBJ2-3, with D possibly being TRBD2 (5 bases). The sequence came from an adult who received the AZD1222 COVID-19 vaccine. The CDR3 bases are TGTGCCACCAGCAGAGATTACGGGGCAGATACGCAGTATTTT. Translated, it gives CATSRDYGADTQYF.